The sequence of this T cell receptor (beta chain) was determined in a study of T cells in Graves' hyperthyroidism and ophthalmopathy. This clonotype has ten or more counts. The study defined stable Graves' hyperthyroidism as no ophthalmopathy progression within 18 months. Based on clinical symptoms, serum thyroxine and TRAb, thyroid ultrasound and orbital computed tomography, diagnoses were reached. PBMCs came from around 10 ml fresh peripheral blood. TCR beta CDR3 region amplification was performed from RNA transcripts. First-round RT-PCR with HTBI primers amplified the TCR CDR3 region. TCRdb reprocessed the multiplex PCR reads with MiXCR, giving one entry per CDR3 protein. Of 300,000 or so distinct CDR3 sequences in the sample, 16% were seen once. V was pared by 7 bases and J by 9 bases, with 10 bases of the junction left unmatched. The CDR3 runs to 12 residues. The germline gives CDR1 SQVTM, CDR2 ANQGSEA.

Source material: blood. The receptor was isolated from a man aged 25-45 years with Graves' hyperthyroidism. This rearrangement joins TRBV29-1 to TRBJ1-1; TRBD1 matches at 8 bases. In DNA form, the CDR3 reads TGCAGCGCTTTAACAGGACAGGGCAAAGCTTTCTTT. Translation: CSALTGQGKAFF.